This T cell receptor (beta chain) originates from a study of blood T cell repertoires in COVID-19. Looking at the study overall: Nucleic acid was either cDNA or gDNA, and it came from T cells, B-cell-depleted T cells, or PBMCs.

The table came from immunoSEQ multiplex PCR; TCRdb's copy has only in-frame clones and leaves some out. The table lists fewer than 350,000 clones, 85% to 90% of them singletons, with 1.5% to 2% in the top ten. The CDR3 covers 13 residues. Germline V gives CDR1 MNHEY, CDR2 SMNVEV (reference sequence). The V gene lost 5 bases and the J gene lost 5 bases, with 12 bases spanning the gap. V gene TRBV27 combines with J gene TRBJ1-1; D perhaps matches TRBD1 (6 bases). The sample was PBMCs or T cells enriched from blood (not recorded which). This clonotype was obtained from a woman aged 18-29 years with acute COVID-19. The CDR3 DNA follows: TGTGCCAGCAGTCGGCGGGGGCATACTGAAGCTTTCTTT. This encodes CASSRRGHTEAFF.